These 5 T cell receptor beta chains came from one sample sequenced in a study of control samples from healthy donors and cancer patients. Only in-frame clones appear in the TCRdb table, and some are missing; sequencing was by immunoSEQ multiplex PCR. The sample has 70,000 to 90,000 clones; approximately 94% are singletons. The specimen was blood. Receptors originate from a woman aged 18 to 35 in good health.

The V call is TRBV9, the J call TRBJ2-5, with 7 bases identical to TRBD1. The V and J ends lost 3 bases and 6 bases, in that order; junction bases with no gene match: 5. Germline CDR1 SGDLS, CDR2 YYNGEE. The CDR3 runs 13 residues. CDR3 protein: CASSGQGGKTQYF. The CDR3 DNA follows: TGTGCCAGCAGCGGACAGGGTGGGAAGACCCAGTACTTC.

V and J are TRBV5-1 and TRBJ2-5, with D tentatively TRBD2 (5 bases). V was clipped by 1 base and J by 0 bases, with 13 bases between them. This CDR3 contains 16 residues. From germline, CDR1 is SGHRS and CDR2 YFSETQ. In DNA, the CDR3 is TGCGCCAGCAGCTTGAGCCGGAGCGGTAACCAAGAGACCCAGTACTTC. This sequence encodes CASSLSRSGNQETQYF.

This clone occurred once. This chain connects TRBV19 to TRBJ2-1, with 14 bases matching TRBD2. The V gene's germline CDR1 is LNHDA and CDR2 SQIVND (reference sequence). The trim removed 3 bases at V and 0 bases at J, leaving 4 bases unmatched. The CDR3 has 18 residues. The CDR3 spells CASSIRLAGGSSYNEQFF. The DNA for the CDR3 is TGTGCCAGTAGTATCAGACTAGCGGGAGGGAGCTCCTACAATGAGCAGTTCTTC.

This clone has only a few counts. This chain joins TRBV10-2 and TRBJ1-5; 12 bases are a match to TRBD1. Germline values: CDR1 WSHSY, CDR2 SAAADI. CDR3 length: 15 residues. With 6 bases clipped from V and 6 bases from J, the junction kept 6 bases outside the gene matches. The CDR3 loop is CASRDRDRGPQPQHF. The CDR3 region has the DNA TGCGCCAGCAGGGACCGGGACAGGGGGCCTCAGCCCCAGCATTTT.

This clone was observed a single time. The chain uses TRBV9 and TRBJ2-2; 12 bases are a match to TRBD2. Looked up from germline, CDR1 is SGDLS and CDR2 is YYNGEE. This CDR3 has 19 residues. With V trimmed by 3 bases and J by 4 bases, 13 bases remained unmatched. The CDR3 bases are TGTGCCAGCAGCGCCCGACTAGCGGGAGTGCTCTCAGGCACCGGGGAGCTGTTTTTT. Its translation: CASSARLAGVLSGTGELFF.